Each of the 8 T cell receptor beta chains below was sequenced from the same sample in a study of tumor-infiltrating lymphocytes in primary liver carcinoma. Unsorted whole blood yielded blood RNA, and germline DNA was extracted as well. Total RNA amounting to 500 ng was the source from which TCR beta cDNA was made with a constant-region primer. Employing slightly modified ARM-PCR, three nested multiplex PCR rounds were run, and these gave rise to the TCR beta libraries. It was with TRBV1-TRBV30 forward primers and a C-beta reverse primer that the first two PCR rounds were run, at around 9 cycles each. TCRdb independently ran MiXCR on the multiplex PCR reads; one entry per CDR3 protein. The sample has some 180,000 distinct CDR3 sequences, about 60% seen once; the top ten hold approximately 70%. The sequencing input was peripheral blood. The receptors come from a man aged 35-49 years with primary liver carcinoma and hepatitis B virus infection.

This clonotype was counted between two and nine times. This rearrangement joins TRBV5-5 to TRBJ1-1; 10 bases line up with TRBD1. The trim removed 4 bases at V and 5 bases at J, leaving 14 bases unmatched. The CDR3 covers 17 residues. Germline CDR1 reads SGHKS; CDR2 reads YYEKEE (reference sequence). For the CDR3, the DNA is TGTGCCAGCAGCGGCGGGACAGGGGTATTTATGATTACTGAAGCTTTCTTT. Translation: CASSGGTGVFMITEAFF.

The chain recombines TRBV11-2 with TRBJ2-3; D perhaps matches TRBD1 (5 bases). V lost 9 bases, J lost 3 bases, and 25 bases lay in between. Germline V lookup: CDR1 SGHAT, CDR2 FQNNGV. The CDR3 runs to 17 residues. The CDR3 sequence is CARSLNLQGTVTDTQYF. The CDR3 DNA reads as TGTGCCAGGAGCCTCAACCTGCAGGGTACGGTGACAGATACGCAGTATTTT. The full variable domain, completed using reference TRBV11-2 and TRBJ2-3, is EAGVAQSPRYKIIEKRQSVAFWCNPISGHATLYWYQQILGQGPKLLIQFQNNGVVDDSQLPKDRFSAERLKGVDSTLKIQPAKLEDSAVYLCARSLNLQGTVTDTQYFGPGTRLTVL.

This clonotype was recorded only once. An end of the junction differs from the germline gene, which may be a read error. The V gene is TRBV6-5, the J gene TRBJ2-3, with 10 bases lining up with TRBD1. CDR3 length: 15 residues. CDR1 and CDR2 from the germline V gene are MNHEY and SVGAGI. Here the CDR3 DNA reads TGTGCCAGCAGTTACGGGACAGGGGCCCCAGATACGCAGTGTTTT. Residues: CASSYGTGAPDTQCF.

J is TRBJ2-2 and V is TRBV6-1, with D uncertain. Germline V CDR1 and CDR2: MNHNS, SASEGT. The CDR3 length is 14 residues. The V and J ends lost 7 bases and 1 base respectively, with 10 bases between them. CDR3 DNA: TGTGCCAGCACGGATACACAGAACACCGGGGAGCTGTTTTTT. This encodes CASTDTQNTGELFF.

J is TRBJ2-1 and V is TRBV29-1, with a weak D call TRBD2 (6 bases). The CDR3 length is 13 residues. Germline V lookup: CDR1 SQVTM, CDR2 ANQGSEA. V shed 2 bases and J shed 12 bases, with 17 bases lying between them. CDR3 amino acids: CSVEQSGEGGQFF. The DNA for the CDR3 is TGCAGCGTTGAACAGTCGGGAGAGGGTGGGCAGTTCTTC.

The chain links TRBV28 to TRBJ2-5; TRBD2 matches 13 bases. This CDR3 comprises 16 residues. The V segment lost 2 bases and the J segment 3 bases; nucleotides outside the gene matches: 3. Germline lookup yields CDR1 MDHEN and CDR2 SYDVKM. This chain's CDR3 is CASSLIGTSGEETQYF. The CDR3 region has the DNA TGTGCCAGCAGTTTAATTGGGACTAGCGGGGAAGAGACCCAGTACTTC.

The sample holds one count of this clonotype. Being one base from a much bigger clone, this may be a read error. The CDR3 bases are TGCGCCAGCAGCTTGATCCCCGGACAGAAAGCTTTCTTT. The encoded protein is CASSLIPGQKAFF. The chain links TRBV5-1 to TRBJ1-1; D is perhaps TRBD1 (6 bases). The germline V and J ends were trimmed by 1 base and 9 bases, with 13 bases remaining between them. This CDR3 has 13 residues. The V gene's germline CDR1 is SGHRS and CDR2 YFSETQ.

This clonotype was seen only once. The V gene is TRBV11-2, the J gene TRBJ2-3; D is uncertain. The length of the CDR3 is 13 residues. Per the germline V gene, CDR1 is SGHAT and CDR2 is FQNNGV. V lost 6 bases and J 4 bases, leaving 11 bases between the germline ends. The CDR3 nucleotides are TGTGCCAGCAGTCCCCTTCTGTCAGATACGCAGTATTTT. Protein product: CASSPLLSDTQYF.